A selection of T cell receptor beta chains follows, all from one sample in a study of cytomegalovirus exposure and HLA in healthy donors. Clones were sequenced by immunoSEQ multiplex PCR, and TCRdb holds only the in-frame ones, with some missing. Among about 160,000 clones, about three quarters were seen once, and the ten largest hold around 2.1%. The sample comprised PBMCs. The receptors stem from a female donor in good health and CMV-seronegative. Both conserved end residues are part of each CDR3. Each record gives: CDR3 DNA, CDR3 protein, D gene, V gene, clone size, J gene. A D gene is named only where the DNA matches it firmly. Not all rows give a size; the values are once, few, many and, for expanded clones, a class.

DNA: TGCGCCAGCAGCTCATGGGACAGGGTTGAGGTAGGCACTGAAGCTTTCTTT
CDR3: CASSSWDRVEVGTEAFF
D: TRBD1
V: TRBV5-1
size: -
J: TRBJ1-1

DNA: TGTGCCAGCAGCTTAGGACAGGGGGCGCACACTGAAGCTTTCTTT
CDR3: CASSLGQGAHTEAFF
D: TRBD1
V: TRBV11-2
size: -
J: TRBJ1-1

DNA: TGTGCCAGCAGTGAGTACGGGGGGATGGGGACTGAAGCTTTCTTT
CDR3: CASSEYGGMGTEAFF
D: -
V: TRBV25-1
size: -
J: TRBJ1-1

DNA: TGCGCCAGCAGCTTCACAGGGCTACCCTACGAGCAGTACTTC
CDR3: CASSFTGLPYEQYF
D: -
V: TRBV5-1
size: -
J: TRBJ2-7

DNA: TGTGCCATCAGTGAGTCACGGGGATCTGAAGCTTTCTTT
CDR3: CAISESRGSEAFF
D: -
V: TRBV10-3
size: -
J: TRBJ1-1

DNA: TGCGCCAGCAGCCGGAGGGGACAGGACACCGGGGAGCTGTTTTTT
CDR3: CASSRRGQDTGELFF
D: TRBD1
V: TRBV4-1
size: -
J: TRBJ2-2

DNA: TGTGCCTGGAGTCCGACCTTCGACAGGGTAAACTATGGCTACACCTTC
CDR3: CAWSPTFDRVNYGYTF
D: TRBD1
V: TRBV30
size: once
J: TRBJ1-2

DNA: TGTGCCAGCAGCTTAGACAGGAACACTGAAGCTTTCTTT
CDR3: CASSLDRNTEAFF
D: -
V: TRBV7-6
size: -
J: TRBJ1-1

DNA: TGTGCCAGCAGCCCACTCCTAGCGGGAGGGCACGAGCAGTACTTC
CDR3: CASSPLLAGGHEQYF
D: TRBD2
V: TRBV14
size: -
J: TRBJ2-7

DNA: TGTGCCAGCAGTGAATGGGGACTAGAGGCCGAGCAGTACTTC
CDR3: CASSEWGLEAEQYF
D: TRBD2
V: TRBV6-1
size: -
J: TRBJ2-7

DNA: TGTGCTAGTGGTTTGGTAAAGGCAGGGCGAGATACGCAGTATTTT
CDR3: CASGLVKAGRDTQYF
D: -
V: TRBV12-5
size: -
J: TRBJ2-3

DNA: TGTGCCAGCAGTTTTTTGGGACAGGGTGCGACCCAGTACTTC
CDR3: CASSFLGQGATQYF
D: TRBD1
V: TRBV27
size: -
J: TRBJ2-5

DNA: TGTGCCTTGGGGCAGACAGCGAGCTCCTACGAGCAGTACTTC
CDR3: CALGQTASSYEQYF
D: -
V: TRBV30
size: few
J: TRBJ2-7

DNA: TGTGCCAGCAGTCCGCCCGACAGGGGGCGGGACTATGGCTACACCTTC
CDR3: CASSPPDRGRDYGYTF
D: TRBD1
V: TRBV28
size: -
J: TRBJ1-2

DNA: TGCAGCGTTCAACAGGGTAACTATGGCTACACCTTC
CDR3: CSVQQGNYGYTF
D: -
V: TRBV29-1
size: -
J: TRBJ1-2

DNA: TGTGCCAGCAGCGTAGTGGACAGTACCTACGAGCAGTACTTC
CDR3: CASSVVDSTYEQYF
D: -
V: TRBV9
size: -
J: TRBJ2-7

DNA: TGTGCCAGCAGGGTGCCAGGGGTCCAAGAGACCCAGTACTTC
CDR3: CASRVPGVQETQYF
D: -
V: TRBV2
size: -
J: TRBJ2-5

DNA: TGCGCCAGCAGCCAAGAAAGAGGGCAGGGGAGCAATCAGCCCCAGCATTTT
CDR3: CASSQERGQGSNQPQHF
D: -
V: TRBV4-1
size: -
J: TRBJ1-5